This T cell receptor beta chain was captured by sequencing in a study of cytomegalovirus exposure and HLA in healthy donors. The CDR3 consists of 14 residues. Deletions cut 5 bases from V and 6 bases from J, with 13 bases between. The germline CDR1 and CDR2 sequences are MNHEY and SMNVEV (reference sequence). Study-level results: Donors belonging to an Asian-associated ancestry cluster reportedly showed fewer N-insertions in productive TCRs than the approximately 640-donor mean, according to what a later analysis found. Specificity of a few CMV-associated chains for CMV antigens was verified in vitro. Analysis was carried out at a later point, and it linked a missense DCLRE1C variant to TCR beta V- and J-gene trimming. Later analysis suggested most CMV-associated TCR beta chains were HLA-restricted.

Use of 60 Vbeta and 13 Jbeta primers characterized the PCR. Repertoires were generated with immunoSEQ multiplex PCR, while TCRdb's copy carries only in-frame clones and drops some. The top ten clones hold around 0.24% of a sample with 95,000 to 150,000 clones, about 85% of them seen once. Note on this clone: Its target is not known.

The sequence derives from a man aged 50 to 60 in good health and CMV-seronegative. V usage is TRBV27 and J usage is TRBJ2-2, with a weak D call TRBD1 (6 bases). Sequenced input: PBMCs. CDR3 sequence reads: CASSPSTGAGELFF. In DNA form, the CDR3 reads TGTGCCAGCAGTCCCTCGACAGGTGCCGGGGAGCTGTTTTTT.